This is a list of T cell receptor beta chains from one sample in a study of blood T cell repertoires in COVID-19. Profiled with immunoSEQ multiplex PCR; TCRdb holds only in-frame clones, not every one. The sample holds 130,000 or so clones, under 90% seen once. The sample was peripheral blood. The receptors stem from a woman in her 70s with acute or convalescent COVID-19. Both conserved end residues are part of each CDR3. The D gene is left open where the match is weak. Where a row states a size, it is once, few, many or the class of an expanded clone; other rows omit it.

clone_size: NA; v_call: TRBV19; j_call: TRBJ2-6; d_call: TRBD1; cdr3_aa: CASSTGTGYVLVRANVLTF; cdr3_nt: TGTGCCAGTAGTACCGGGACAGGGTATGTTCTGGTTAGGGCCAACGTCCTGACTTTC
clone_size: NA; v_call: TRBV27; j_call: TRBJ2-3; d_call: TRBD1; cdr3_aa: CASSPGGTQYF; cdr3_nt: TGTGCCAGCAGCCCAGGGGGTACGCAGTATTTT
clone_size: NA; v_call: TRBV18; j_call: TRBJ1-2; d_call: TRBD1; cdr3_aa: CASSLGTAGDGYTF; cdr3_nt: TGTGCCAGCTCACTTGGGACAGCGGGGGATGGCTACACCTTC
clone_size: NA; v_call: TRBV11-3; j_call: TRBJ2-5; d_call: NA; cdr3_aa: CASSRAGQLLLETQYF; cdr3_nt: TGTGCCAGCAGCCGAGCAGGCCAGTTACTTCTAGAGACCCAGTACTTC
clone_size: NA; v_call: TRBV3-1/TRBV3-2; j_call: TRBJ1-5; d_call: TRBD1; cdr3_aa: CASSQEGDRASNQPQHF; cdr3_nt: TGTGCCAGCAGCCAAGAGGGGGACAGGGCAAGCAATCAGCCCCAGCATTTT
clone_size: NA; v_call: TRBV30; j_call: TRBJ1-2; d_call: NA; cdr3_aa: CAWDLLAGSNYGYTF; cdr3_nt: TGTGCCTGGGACCTATTGGCAGGGTCGAACTATGGCTACACCTTC
clone_size: NA; v_call: TRBV7-2; j_call: TRBJ2-5; d_call: NA; cdr3_aa: CASSLGGTKETQYF; cdr3_nt: TGTGCCAGCAGCTTAGGGGGGACAAAAGAGACCCAGTACTTC
clone_size: NA; v_call: TRBV18; j_call: TRBJ1-3; d_call: TRBD1; cdr3_aa: CASSRTGSQSGNTIYF; cdr3_nt: TGTGCCAGCTCACGGACAGGGTCCCAATCTGGAAACACCATATATTTT
clone_size: NA; v_call: TRBV25-1; j_call: TRBJ1-2; d_call: NA; cdr3_aa: CASRNRGDGYTF; cdr3_nt: TGTGCCAGCAGAAACCGGGGGGATGGCTACACCTTC
clone_size: NA; v_call: TRBV9; j_call: TRBJ1-1; d_call: TRBD1; cdr3_aa: CASSILQGDTEAFF; cdr3_nt: TGTGCCAGCAGCATACTACAGGGGGACACTGAAGCTTTCTTT
clone_size: few; v_call: TRBV19; j_call: TRBJ1-1; d_call: TRBD1; cdr3_aa: CASSPSHSGTGEAFF; cdr3_nt: TGTGCCAGTAGTCCCAGCCACTCGGGGACAGGGGAAGCTTTCTTT
clone_size: NA; v_call: TRBV6-5; j_call: TRBJ1-2; d_call: NA; cdr3_aa: CASKGGAPVLGYTF; cdr3_nt: TGTGCCAGCAAGGGGGGGGCGCCAGTTTTAGGCTACACCTTC
clone_size: NA; v_call: TRBV30; j_call: TRBJ2-1; d_call: NA; cdr3_aa: CAWSAGFGNEQFF; cdr3_nt: TGTGCCTGGTCCGCGGGGTTTGGGAATGAGCAGTTCTTC
clone_size: NA; v_call: TRBV3-1/TRBV3-2; j_call: TRBJ2-5; d_call: NA; cdr3_aa: CASSQGLQETQYF; cdr3_nt: TGTGCCAGCAGCCAAGGACTGCAAGAGACCCAGTACTTC
clone_size: NA; v_call: TRBV2; j_call: TRBJ1-5; d_call: TRBD1; cdr3_aa: CASRERTGGRQPQHF; cdr3_nt: TGTGCCAGCAGAGAACGGACAGGGGGCCGGCAGCCCCAGCATTTT
clone_size: few; v_call: TRBV9; j_call: TRBJ1-6; d_call: NA; cdr3_aa: CASSAYDGSQVNSPLHF; cdr3_nt: TGTGCCAGCAGCGCTTATGATGGCTCTCAGGTTAATTCACCCCTCCACTTT
clone_size: few; v_call: TRBV7-2; j_call: TRBJ1-5; d_call: NA; cdr3_aa: CASSSGLIGNQPQHF; cdr3_nt: TGTGCCAGCAGTTCCGGACTCATCGGCAATCAGCCCCAGCATTTT
clone_size: NA; v_call: TRBV13; j_call: TRBJ2-7; d_call: NA; cdr3_aa: CASSGGLLHEQYF; cdr3_nt: TGTGCCAGCAGCGGGGGACTTTTGCACGAGCAGTACTTC
clone_size: few; v_call: TRBV4-2; j_call: TRBJ1-2; d_call: NA; cdr3_aa: CASSQDPTEPYGYTF; cdr3_nt: TGTGCCAGCAGCCAAGACCCCACAGAGCCCTATGGCTACACCTTC
clone_size: NA; v_call: TRBV7-9; j_call: TRBJ1-2; d_call: NA; cdr3_aa: CASSDMTAVYGYTF; cdr3_nt: TGTGCCAGCAGCGATATGACAGCCGTCTATGGCTACACCTTC
clone_size: NA; v_call: TRBV5-6; j_call: TRBJ1-1; d_call: NA; cdr3_aa: CASSIGALSEAFF; cdr3_nt: TGTGCCAGCAGCATTGGGGCATTGAGTGAAGCTTTCTTT
clone_size: NA; v_call: TRBV6-5; j_call: TRBJ1-1; d_call: TRBD1; cdr3_aa: CASSYGTGRNTEAFF; cdr3_nt: TGTGCCAGCAGTTACGGGACAGGGAGGAACACTGAAGCTTTCTTT
clone_size: few; v_call: TRBV2; j_call: TRBJ2-5; d_call: NA; cdr3_aa: CASSLAGETQYF; cdr3_nt: TGTGCCAGCAGTCTAGCCGGAGAGACCCAGTACTTC
clone_size: NA; v_call: TRBV5-1; j_call: TRBJ1-2; d_call: NA; cdr3_aa: CASSLTGKYGYTF; cdr3_nt: TGCGCCAGCAGCTTGACGGGGAAGTATGGCTACACCTTC
clone_size: NA; v_call: TRBV15; j_call: TRBJ1-5; d_call: NA; cdr3_aa: CATSRDARGGRDQPQHF; cdr3_nt: TGTGCCACCAGCAGAGACGCCCGGGGGGGCCGCGATCAGCCCCAGCATTTT
clone_size: NA; v_call: TRBV13; j_call: TRBJ2-5; d_call: NA; cdr3_aa: CASSAKGGARETQYF; cdr3_nt: TGTGCCAGCAGCGCGAAGGGGGGGGCCCGGGAGACCCAGTACTTC
clone_size: NA; v_call: TRBV3-1/TRBV3-2; j_call: TRBJ2-3; d_call: NA; cdr3_aa: CASSHDTRADTQYF; cdr3_nt: TGTGCCAGCAGCCACGATACCCGGGCAGATACGCAGTATTTT
clone_size: NA; v_call: TRBV3-1/TRBV3-2; j_call: TRBJ2-3; d_call: NA; cdr3_aa: CASSQEVQSWCADTQYF; cdr3_nt: TGTGCCAGCAGCCAAGAAGTCCAATCTTGGTGCGCAGATACGCAGTATTTT
clone_size: NA; v_call: TRBV7-2; j_call: TRBJ2-7; d_call: TRBD1; cdr3_aa: CASAAGQGYHEQYF; cdr3_nt: TGTGCCAGCGCAGCCGGACAGGGTTACCACGAGCAGTACTTC
clone_size: NA; v_call: TRBV25-1; j_call: TRBJ2-3; d_call: TRBD1; cdr3_aa: CASSALQGAQDTQYF; cdr3_nt: TGTGCCAGCAGTGCACTTCAGGGGGCCCAAGATACGCAGTATTTT
clone_size: NA; v_call: TRBV7-9; j_call: TRBJ1-1; d_call: NA; cdr3_aa: CASSLSVNTEAFF; cdr3_nt: TGTGCCAGCAGCTTATCGGTGAACACTGAAGCTTTCTTT
clone_size: NA; v_call: TRBV4-2; j_call: TRBJ2-3; d_call: NA; cdr3_aa: CASSQDGSGDTQYF; cdr3_nt: TGTGCCAGCAGCCAAGATGGCTCTGGAGATACGCAGTATTTT